The rows below give T cell receptor beta chains drawn from one sample of a study of T cell responses to AZD1222 COVID-19 vaccine. The table came from immunoSEQ multiplex PCR; TCRdb's copy has only in-frame clones and leaves some out. This table holds tens of thousands of clones, approximately 88% found once. The starting material was peripheral blood, obtained 28 days after the second AZD1222 dose. The receptors stem from an adult who received the AZD1222 COVID-19 vaccine. Each CDR3 is given with its conserved first and last residue. A D gene is named only where the DNA matches it firmly. Clone size, where shown, is once, few, many, or a class for clones that have expanded.

abundance: .; v_gene: TRBV7-9; d_gene: .; j_gene: TRBJ2-7; CDR3aa: CASSLYDEQYF; CDR3nt: TGTGCCAGCAGCTTGTACGACGAGCAGTACTTC
abundance: .; v_gene: TRBV12-3/TRBV12-4; d_gene: .; j_gene: TRBJ1-1; CDR3aa: CASSLRGWGEAFF; CDR3nt: TGTGCCAGCAGTTTAAGGGGCTGGGGTGAAGCTTTCTTT
abundance: .; v_gene: TRBV7-8; d_gene: TRBD1; j_gene: TRBJ1-2; CDR3aa: CASTVDRAYGYTF; CDR3nt: TGTGCCAGCACCGTGGACAGGGCTTATGGCTACACCTTC
abundance: .; v_gene: TRBV15; d_gene: TRBD1; j_gene: TRBJ2-4; CDR3aa: CATSRRQGRNIQYF; CDR3nt: TGTGCCACCAGCCGGAGACAGGGCAGAAACATTCAGTACTTC
abundance: .; v_gene: TRBV5-8; d_gene: .; j_gene: TRBJ1-5; CDR3aa: CASSWQGQPQHF; CDR3nt: TGTGCCAGCAGCTGGCAGGGGCAGCCCCAGCATTTT
abundance: .; v_gene: TRBV5-6; d_gene: .; j_gene: TRBJ1-6; CDR3aa: CASSPRGALYNSPLHF; CDR3nt: TGTGCCAGCAGCCCAAGGGGGGCCCTATATAATTCACCCCTCCACTTT
abundance: few; v_gene: TRBV21-1; d_gene: .; j_gene: TRBJ2-2; CDR3aa: CASSAAAGRFANTGELFF; CDR3nt: TGTGCCAGCAGCGCCGCCGCGGGACGGTTCGCGAACACCGGGGAGCTGTTTTTT
abundance: .; v_gene: TRBV7-9; d_gene: TRBD1; j_gene: TRBJ2-7; CDR3aa: CASSLEWGQGTHEQYF; CDR3nt: TGTGCCAGCAGCTTAGAATGGGGACAGGGGACCCACGAGCAGTACTTC
abundance: once; v_gene: TRBV18; d_gene: .; j_gene: TRBJ2-5; CDR3aa: CASSLMQETQYF; CDR3nt: TGTGCCAGCTCACTTATGCAAGAGACCCAGTACTTC
abundance: .; v_gene: TRBV5-1; d_gene: .; j_gene: TRBJ1-6; CDR3aa: CASSFEPGRRSPLHF; CDR3nt: TGCGCCAGCAGCTTTGAGCCGGGGCGTCGGTCACCCCTCCACTTT
abundance: .; v_gene: TRBV6-5; d_gene: TRBD2; j_gene: TRBJ2-7; CDR3aa: CASKNGLAAYYEQYF; CDR3nt: TGTGCCAGCAAAAACGGGCTAGCGGCTTACTACGAGCAGTACTTC
abundance: .; v_gene: TRBV3-1/TRBV3-2; d_gene: .; j_gene: TRBJ1-2; CDR3aa: CASSYRTDYGYTF; CDR3nt: TGTGCCAGCAGCTACCGGACAGACTATGGCTACACCTTC
abundance: .; v_gene: TRBV9; d_gene: .; j_gene: TRBJ2-1; CDR3aa: CASSVTQESSYNEQFF; CDR3nt: TGTGCCAGCAGCGTTACACAGGAGAGCTCCTACAATGAGCAGTTCTTC
abundance: .; v_gene: TRBV6-6; d_gene: .; j_gene: TRBJ1-1; CDR3aa: CAGHPNMNTEAFF; CDR3nt: TGTGCCGGCCATCCCAACATGAACACTGAAGCTTTCTTT
abundance: .; v_gene: TRBV7-3; d_gene: TRBD1; j_gene: TRBJ1-1; CDR3aa: CASSLTGTGLRTEAFF; CDR3nt: TGTGCCAGCAGCTTGACCGGGACAGGGCTCCGCACTGAAGCTTTCTTT
abundance: .; v_gene: TRBV19; d_gene: TRBD1; j_gene: TRBJ1-2; CDR3aa: CASHTGGYGYTF; CDR3nt: TGTGCCAGTCATACAGGGGGCTATGGCTACACCTTC
abundance: .; v_gene: TRBV29-1; d_gene: TRBD1; j_gene: TRBJ2-7; CDR3aa: CSAETGGTYEQYF; CDR3nt: TGCAGCGCCGAGACAGGGGGCACCTACGAGCAGTACTTC
abundance: once; v_gene: TRBV10-1; d_gene: .; j_gene: TRBJ2-1; CDR3aa: CASRADEQFF; CDR3nt: TGCGCCAGCAGGGCGGATGAGCAGTTCTTC
abundance: .; v_gene: TRBV5-1; d_gene: .; j_gene: TRBJ1-2; CDR3aa: CASSLWESYDYGYTF; CDR3nt: TGCGCCAGCAGCTTGTGGGAGAGCTACGACTATGGCTACACCTTC
abundance: .; v_gene: TRBV12-3/TRBV12-4; d_gene: .; j_gene: TRBJ1-2; CDR3aa: CASSFSRGGYTF; CDR3nt: TGTGCCAGCAGTTTTTCCAGAGGTGGCTACACCTTC
abundance: .; v_gene: TRBV7-8; d_gene: TRBD1; j_gene: TRBJ2-5; CDR3aa: CASSPRDSKEETQYF; CDR3nt: TGTGCCAGCAGCCCCCGGGACAGTAAAGAAGAGACCCAGTACTTC
abundance: few; v_gene: TRBV7-8; d_gene: .; j_gene: TRBJ2-7; CDR3aa: CASSYGGAYEQYF; CDR3nt: TGTGCCAGCAGCTACGGGGGTGCCTACGAGCAGTACTTC
abundance: .; v_gene: TRBV5-1; d_gene: .; j_gene: TRBJ2-7; CDR3aa: CASSLAETGDYYEQYF; CDR3nt: TGCGCCAGCAGCTTGGCTGAAACAGGGGACTACTACGAGCAGTACTTC
abundance: .; v_gene: TRBV19; d_gene: .; j_gene: TRBJ1-2; CDR3aa: CASILGNNYGYTF; CDR3nt: TGTGCCAGTATCCTCGGTAATAACTATGGCTACACCTTC
abundance: .; v_gene: TRBV27; d_gene: .; j_gene: TRBJ2-5; CDR3aa: CASTGGTRETQYF; CDR3nt: TGTGCCAGCACCGGCGGGACTCGTGAGACCCAGTACTTC
abundance: .; v_gene: TRBV28; d_gene: .; j_gene: TRBJ2-3; CDR3aa: CASSSEGGAYTDTQYF; CDR3nt: TGTGCCAGCAGTTCCGAGGGAGGCGCCTACACAGATACGCAGTATTTT
abundance: .; v_gene: TRBV3-1/TRBV3-2; d_gene: .; j_gene: TRBJ2-7; CDR3aa: CASSQGGSKGEQYF; CDR3nt: TGTGCCAGCAGCCAGGGGGGCTCTAAGGGGGAGCAGTACTTC
abundance: .; v_gene: TRBV11-2; d_gene: TRBD2; j_gene: TRBJ2-7; CDR3aa: CASSFTSGGDYEQYF; CDR3nt: TGTGCCAGCAGCTTCACTAGCGGGGGCGATTACGAGCAGTACTTC
abundance: .; v_gene: TRBV19; d_gene: TRBD1; j_gene: TRBJ2-7; CDR3aa: CASSSDRGHTTYEQYF; CDR3nt: TGTGCCAGTAGTAGCGACAGGGGCCACACAACCTACGAGCAGTACTTC
abundance: .; v_gene: TRBV5-1; d_gene: .; j_gene: TRBJ2-3; CDR3aa: CASSLVQGTDTQYF; CDR3nt: TGCGCCAGCAGCTTGGTCCAGGGCACAGATACGCAGTATTTT
abundance: .; v_gene: TRBV3-1/TRBV3-2; d_gene: .; j_gene: TRBJ1-5; CDR3aa: CASSQDHSNQPQHF; CDR3nt: TGTGCCAGCAGCCAAGATCATAGCAATCAGCCCCAGCATTTT
abundance: .; v_gene: TRBV7-2; d_gene: .; j_gene: TRBJ1-4; CDR3aa: CASSLVDSRGEKLFF; CDR3nt: TGTGCCAGCAGCTTAGTAGACAGTCGTGGGGAAAAACTGTTTTTT
abundance: .; v_gene: TRBV19; d_gene: .; j_gene: TRBJ2-1; CDR3aa: CATLQVGISNEQFF; CDR3nt: TGTGCAACATTACAGGTGGGGATTTCCAATGAGCAGTTCTTC
abundance: .; v_gene: TRBV2; d_gene: TRBD1; j_gene: TRBJ2-5; CDR3aa: CASSDLDGTGQETQYF; CDR3nt: TGTGCCAGCAGTGACCTTGACGGGACAGGTCAAGAGACCCAGTACTTC
abundance: .; v_gene: TRBV4-1; d_gene: TRBD1; j_gene: TRBJ1-2; CDR3aa: CASSPRGRSYGYTF; CDR3nt: TGCGCCAGCAGCCCCAGGGGGCGTAGCTATGGCTACACCTTC
abundance: .; v_gene: TRBV9; d_gene: .; j_gene: TRBJ1-2; CDR3aa: CASSPRLPSGVYGYTF; CDR3nt: TGTGCCAGCAGCCCCCGCCTCCCATCCGGGGTCTATGGCTACACCTTC
abundance: .; v_gene: TRBV27; d_gene: .; j_gene: TRBJ1-2; CDR3aa: CASSPRQTPNYGYTF; CDR3nt: TGTGCCAGCAGTCCCCGACAGACTCCTAACTATGGCTACACCTTC
abundance: .; v_gene: TRBV5-1; d_gene: .; j_gene: TRBJ1-2; CDR3aa: CASSLGGTNYGYTF; CDR3nt: TGCGCCAGCAGCTTAGGGGGGACTAACTATGGCTACACCTTC
abundance: .; v_gene: TRBV5-6; d_gene: TRBD1; j_gene: TRBJ2-7; CDR3aa: CASTPGTASYEQYF; CDR3nt: TGTGCCAGCACCCCCGGGACAGCTTCCTACGAGCAGTACTTC
abundance: .; v_gene: TRBV28; d_gene: .; j_gene: TRBJ1-1; CDR3aa: CASSREGGASNTEAFF; CDR3nt: TGTGCCAGCAGCCGTGAAGGCGGGGCCTCGAACACTGAAGCTTTCTTT
abundance: .; v_gene: TRBV19; d_gene: .; j_gene: TRBJ1-5; CDR3aa: CASSILGDQPQHF; CDR3nt: TGTGCCAGTAGTATACTCGGAGATCAGCCCCAGCATTTT
abundance: .; v_gene: TRBV4-3; d_gene: .; j_gene: TRBJ2-4; CDR3aa: CASSQVDGANIQYF; CDR3nt: TGCGCCAGCAGCCAAGTCGATGGGGCAAACATTCAGTACTTC
abundance: .; v_gene: TRBV11-2; d_gene: TRBD2; j_gene: TRBJ2-7; CDR3aa: CASSPRSGGKRDEQYF; CDR3nt: TGTGCCAGCAGCCCCCGATCGGGAGGTAAGAGGGACGAGCAGTACTTC
abundance: .; v_gene: TRBV7-3; d_gene: .; j_gene: TRBJ2-1; CDR3aa: CASSSLGGGPYNEQFF; CDR3nt: TGTGCCAGCAGCTCCCTAGGGGGGGGACCCTACAATGAGCAGTTCTTC